The clone carrying this TCR beta chain appeared a few times. Its target is not known. Sequencing templates came from extracted RNA that was reverse transcribed into cDNA. Profiled with immunoSEQ multiplex PCR; TCRdb holds only in-frame clones, not every one. The profile shows 150,000 or so clones, about 60% of them singletons. Trimming stripped 0 bases from V and 5 bases from J, with 2 bases between. CDR3 length: 13 residues. CDR1 and CDR2 from the germline V gene are ENHRY and SYGVKD. The source of the sample is a study of CD8+ T cells in alopecia areata. Study as a whole: Treatment comprised oral tofacitinib, 5 to 10 mg twice daily, in treated patients.

Study-wide results and caveats: An increase in clonality over normal scalp was evident in lesional scalp, especially alopecia totalis/universalis.

This sample comprised CD4+ T cells sorted from blood, obtained at week 0. The receptor was isolated from a human donor with alopecia areata. The chain uses TRBV10-3 and TRBJ1-6, with D hard to call. DNA of the CDR3: TGTGCCATCAGTGAGTCAGATAATTCACCCCTCCACTTT. Protein product: CAISESDNSPLHF.